This T cell receptor (beta chain) was sequenced in a study of blood T cell repertoires in COVID-19. As processed by the authors: Reference gene primer amplification in the assay estimated nucleated cell counts. Data came from immunoSEQ multiplex PCR; TCRdb stores just in-frame clones and leaves some out. V and J calls and clone size follow that table, whereas D and trimming were derived from the DNA. The repertoire has about 130,000 clones, more than 90% of them found once; the top ten carry about 3.5%. The clonotype comes from a man in his forties or fifties with active COVID-19. Sequences were obtained from peripheral blood.

The CDR3: CASSRAQNSPLHF. The CDR3 DNA sequence: TGTGCCAGCAGCCGGGCCCAAAATTCACCCCTCCACTTT. V gene TRBV3-1 (or the pseudogene TRBV3-2) combines with J gene TRBJ1-6, with D uncertain. The V end lost 4 bases, the J end lost 7 bases, and 8 bases lay between the germline ends. Germline values: CDR1 LGHDT, CDR2 YNNKEL (reference sequence). This CDR3 is built from 13 residues.